The clone carrying this TCR beta chain was seen only a few times. The data belong to a study of cytomegalovirus exposure and HLA in healthy donors. The PCR ran on 60 Vbeta and 13 Jbeta primers. TCRdb keeps only in-frame clones here, not all; method: immunoSEQ multiplex PCR. The top ten hold less than 15% of the sample, which has roughly 70,000 clones, approximately 70% seen once. CDR3 length: 13 residues. V lost 4 bases, J lost 6 bases, and 13 bases lay in between. Germline V gives CDR1 MNHEY, CDR2 SVGAGI. The chain joins TRBV6-5 to TRBJ2-7, with D perhaps matching TRBD1 (6 bases). Sequencing was performed on PBMCs. This sequence originates from a male donor in good health and CMV-seropositive. The CDR3 bases are TGTGCCAGCAGTTCAAATACAGGGACCGAGCAGTACTTC. Translating it yields CASSSNTGTEQYF.